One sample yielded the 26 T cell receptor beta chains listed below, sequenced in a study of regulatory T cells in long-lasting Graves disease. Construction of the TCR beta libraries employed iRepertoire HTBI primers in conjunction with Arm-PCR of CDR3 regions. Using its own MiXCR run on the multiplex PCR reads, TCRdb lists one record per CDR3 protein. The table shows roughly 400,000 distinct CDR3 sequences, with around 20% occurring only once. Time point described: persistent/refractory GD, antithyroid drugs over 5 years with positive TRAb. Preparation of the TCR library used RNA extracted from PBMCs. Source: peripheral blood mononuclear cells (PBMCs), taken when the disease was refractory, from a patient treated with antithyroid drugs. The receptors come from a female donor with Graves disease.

The CDR3 protein is CASSYGTANSPLHF. The CDR3 DNA is TGTGCCAGCAGCTACGGGACAGCTAATTCACCCCTCCACTTT. The V call is TRBV7-9, the J call TRBJ1-6, with 7 bases matching TRBD1. The germline CDR1 and CDR2 sequences are SEHNR and FQNEAQ (reference sequence). CDR3 length equals 14 residues. The trim removed 4 bases at V and 6 bases at J, leaving 3 bases unmatched.

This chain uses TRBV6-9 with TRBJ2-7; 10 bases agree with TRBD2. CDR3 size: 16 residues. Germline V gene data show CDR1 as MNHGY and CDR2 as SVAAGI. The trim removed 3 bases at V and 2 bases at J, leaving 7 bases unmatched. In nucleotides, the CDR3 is TGTGCCAGCAGTTACGGGGTAGCGGGAGGACCCTACGAGCAGTACTTC. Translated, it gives CASSYGVAGGPYEQYF.

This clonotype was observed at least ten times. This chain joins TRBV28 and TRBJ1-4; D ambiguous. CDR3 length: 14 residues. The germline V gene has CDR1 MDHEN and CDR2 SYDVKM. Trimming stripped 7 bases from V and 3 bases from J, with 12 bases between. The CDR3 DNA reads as TGTGCCAGCATTCTTGCTGGTTCTAATGAAAAACTGTTTTTT. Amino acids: CASILAGSNEKLFF.

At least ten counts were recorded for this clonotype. CDR3 sequence: CASSFIGTGPYSGNQPQHF. The CDR3 DNA is TGTGCCAGCAGTTTTATCGGGACAGGCCCTTATTCTGGCAATCAGCCCCAGCATTTT. The rearrangement joins TRBV28 to TRBJ1-5, with 8 positions matching TRBD1. The V gene end was trimmed by 3 bases and the J gene end by 2 bases; junction bases not matched to a gene: 15. Looked up from germline, CDR1 is MDHEN and CDR2 is SYDVKM. The CDR3 consists of 19 residues.

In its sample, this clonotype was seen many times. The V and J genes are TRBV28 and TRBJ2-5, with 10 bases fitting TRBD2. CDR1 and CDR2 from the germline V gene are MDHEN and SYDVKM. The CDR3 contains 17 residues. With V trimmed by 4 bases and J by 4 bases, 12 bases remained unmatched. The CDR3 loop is CASSYQSAGGWVETQYF. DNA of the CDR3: TGTGCCAGCAGTTACCAGTCAGCGGGAGGGTGGGTAGAGACCCAGTACTTC.

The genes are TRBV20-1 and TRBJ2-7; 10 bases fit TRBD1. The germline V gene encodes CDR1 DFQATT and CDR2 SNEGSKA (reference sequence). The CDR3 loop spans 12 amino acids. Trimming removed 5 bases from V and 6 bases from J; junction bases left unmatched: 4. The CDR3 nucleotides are TGCAGTGCTCGACAGGGGGCCGGCGAGCAGTACTTC. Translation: CSARQGAGEQYF.

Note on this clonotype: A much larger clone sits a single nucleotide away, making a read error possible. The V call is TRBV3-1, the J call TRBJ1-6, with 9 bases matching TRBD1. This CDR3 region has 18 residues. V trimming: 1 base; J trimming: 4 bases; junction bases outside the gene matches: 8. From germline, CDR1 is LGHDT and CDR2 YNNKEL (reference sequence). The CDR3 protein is CASSQAPVGQGYNSPLHF. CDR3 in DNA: TGTGCCAGCAGCCAAGCCCCCGTAGGACAGGGGTATAATTCACCCCTCCACTTT. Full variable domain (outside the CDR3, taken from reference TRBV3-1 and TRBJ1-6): DTAVSQTPKYLVTQMGNDKSIKCEQNLGHDTMYWYKQDSKKFLKIMFSYNNKELIINETVPNRFSPKSPDKAHLNLHINSLELGDSAVYFCASSQAPVGQGYNSPLHFGNGTRLTVT.

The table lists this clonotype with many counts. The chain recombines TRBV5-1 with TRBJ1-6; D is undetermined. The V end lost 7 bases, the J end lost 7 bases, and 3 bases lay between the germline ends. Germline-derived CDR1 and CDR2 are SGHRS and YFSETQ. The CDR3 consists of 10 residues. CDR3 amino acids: CASANSPLHF. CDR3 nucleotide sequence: TGCGCCAGCGCAAATTCACCCCTCCACTTT. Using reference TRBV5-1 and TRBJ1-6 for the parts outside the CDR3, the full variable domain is KAGVTQTPRYLIKTRGQQVTLSCSPISGHRSVSWYQQTPGQGLQFLFEYFSETQRNKGNFPGRFSGRQFSNSRSEMNVSTLELGDSALYLCASANSPLHFGNGTRLTVT.

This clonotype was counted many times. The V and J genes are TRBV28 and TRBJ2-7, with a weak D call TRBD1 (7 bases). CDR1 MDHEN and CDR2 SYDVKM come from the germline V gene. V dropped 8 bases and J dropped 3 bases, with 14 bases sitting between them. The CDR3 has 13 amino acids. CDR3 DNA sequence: TGTGCCAGCGAGGCGGGACAGATCTACGAGCAGTACTTC. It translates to CASEAGQIYEQYF.

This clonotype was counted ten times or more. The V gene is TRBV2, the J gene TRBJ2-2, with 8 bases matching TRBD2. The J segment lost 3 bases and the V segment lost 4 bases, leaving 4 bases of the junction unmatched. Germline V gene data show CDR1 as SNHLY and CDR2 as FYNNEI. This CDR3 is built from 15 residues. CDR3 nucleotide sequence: TGTGCCAGCAGTGCCCGAGCGGGAGACACCGGGGAGCTGTTTTTT. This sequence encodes CASSARAGDTGELFF.

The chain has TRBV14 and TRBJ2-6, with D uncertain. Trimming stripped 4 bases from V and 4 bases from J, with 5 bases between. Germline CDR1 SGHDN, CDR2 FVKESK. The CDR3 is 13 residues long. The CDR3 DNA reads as TGTGCCAGCAGCCGTCCAGGGGCCAACGTCCTGACTTTC. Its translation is CASSRPGANVLTF.

The CDR3 is CASSLGPPEGVGELFF. For the CDR3, the DNA is TGTGCCAGCAGCTTAGGTCCGCCGGAAGGGGTCGGGGAGCTGTTTTTT. V and J are TRBV13 and TRBJ2-2; maybe TRBD1 (5 bases). CDR1 and CDR2 from the germline V gene are PRHDT and FYEKMQ (reference sequence). V lost 0 bases to trimming and J lost 7 bases, with 15 bases between them. The CDR3 extends over 16 amino acids.

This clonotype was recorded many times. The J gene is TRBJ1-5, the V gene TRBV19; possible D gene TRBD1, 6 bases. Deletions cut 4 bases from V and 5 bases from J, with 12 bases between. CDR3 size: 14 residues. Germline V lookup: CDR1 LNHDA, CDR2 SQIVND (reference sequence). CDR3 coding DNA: TGTGCCAGTAGTAGAGGACAGTTCTATCAGCCCCAGCATTTT. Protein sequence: CASSRGQFYQPQHF.

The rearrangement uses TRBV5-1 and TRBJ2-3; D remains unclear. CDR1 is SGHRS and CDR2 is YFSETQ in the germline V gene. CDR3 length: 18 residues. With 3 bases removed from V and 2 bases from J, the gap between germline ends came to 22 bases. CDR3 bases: TGCGCCAGCAGCTGGGGTGTAGTACATCCCTCAAACACAGATACGCAGTATTTT. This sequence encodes CASSWGVVHPSNTDTQYF.

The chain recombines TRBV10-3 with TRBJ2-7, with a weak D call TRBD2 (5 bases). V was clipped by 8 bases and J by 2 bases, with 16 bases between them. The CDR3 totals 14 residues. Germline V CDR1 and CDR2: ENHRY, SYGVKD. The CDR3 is CAIGPESGPYEQYF. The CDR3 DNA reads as TGTGCCATCGGTCCCGAAAGCGGTCCCTACGAGCAGTACTTC.

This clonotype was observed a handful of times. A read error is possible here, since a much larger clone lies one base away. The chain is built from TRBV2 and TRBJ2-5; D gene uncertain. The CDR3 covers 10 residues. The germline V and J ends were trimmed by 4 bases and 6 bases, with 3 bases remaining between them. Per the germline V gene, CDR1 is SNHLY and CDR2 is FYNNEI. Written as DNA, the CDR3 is TGTGCCAGCAGTGTACAGACCCAGTACTTC. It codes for CASSVQTQYF.

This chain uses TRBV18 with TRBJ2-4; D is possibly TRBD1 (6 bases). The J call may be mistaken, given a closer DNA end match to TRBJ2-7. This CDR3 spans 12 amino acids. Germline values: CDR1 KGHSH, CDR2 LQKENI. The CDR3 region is CASSDGQNEQYF. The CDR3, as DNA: TGTGCCAGCTCAGACGGACAGAACGAGCAGTACTTC.

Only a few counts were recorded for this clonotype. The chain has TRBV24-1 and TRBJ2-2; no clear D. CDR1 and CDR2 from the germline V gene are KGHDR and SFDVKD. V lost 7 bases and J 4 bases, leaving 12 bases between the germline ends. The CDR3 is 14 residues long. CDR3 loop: CATSPETVTGELFF. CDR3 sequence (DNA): TGTGCCACCAGCCCCGAGACGGTCACCGGGGAGCTGTTTTTT.

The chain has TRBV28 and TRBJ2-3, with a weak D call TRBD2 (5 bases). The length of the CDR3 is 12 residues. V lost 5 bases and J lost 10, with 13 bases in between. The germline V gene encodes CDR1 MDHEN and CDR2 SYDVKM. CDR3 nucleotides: TGTGCCAGCAGTAAAGGGAGTGGGGCGCAGTATTTT. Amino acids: CASSKGSGAQYF. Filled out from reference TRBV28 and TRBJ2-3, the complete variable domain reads DVKVTQSSRYLVKRTGEKVFLECVQDMDHENMFWYRQDPGLGLRLIYFSYDVKMKEKGDIPEGYSVSREKKERFSLILESASTNQTSMYLCASSKGSGAQYFGPGTRLTVL.

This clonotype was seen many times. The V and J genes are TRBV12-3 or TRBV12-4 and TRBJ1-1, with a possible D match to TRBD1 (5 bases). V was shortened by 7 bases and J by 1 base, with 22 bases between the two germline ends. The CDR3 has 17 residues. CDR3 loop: CASTFTGTVPWNTEAFF. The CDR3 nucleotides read TGTGCCAGCACCTTTACTGGGACGGTGCCTTGGAACACTGAAGCTTTCTTT.

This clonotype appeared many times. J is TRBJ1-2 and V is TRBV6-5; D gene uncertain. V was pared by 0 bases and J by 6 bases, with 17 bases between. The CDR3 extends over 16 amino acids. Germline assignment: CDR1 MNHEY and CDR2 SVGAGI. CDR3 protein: CASSYSAYSGWNGYTF. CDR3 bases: TGTGCCAGCAGTTACTCTGCTTACAGTGGTTGGAATGGCTACACCTTC.

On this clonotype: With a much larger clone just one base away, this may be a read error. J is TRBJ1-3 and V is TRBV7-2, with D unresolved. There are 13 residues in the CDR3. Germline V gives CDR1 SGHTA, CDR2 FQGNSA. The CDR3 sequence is CASSSTSENTIYF. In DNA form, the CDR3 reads TGTGCCAGCAGCTCGACGTCTGAAAACACCATATATTTT.

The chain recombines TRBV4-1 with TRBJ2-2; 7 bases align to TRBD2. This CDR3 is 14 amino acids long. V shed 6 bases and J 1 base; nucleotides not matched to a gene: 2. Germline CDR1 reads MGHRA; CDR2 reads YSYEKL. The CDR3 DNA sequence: TGCGCCAGCAGTGCGGGAGAGAACACCGGGGAGCTGTTTTTT. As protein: CASSAGENTGELFF.

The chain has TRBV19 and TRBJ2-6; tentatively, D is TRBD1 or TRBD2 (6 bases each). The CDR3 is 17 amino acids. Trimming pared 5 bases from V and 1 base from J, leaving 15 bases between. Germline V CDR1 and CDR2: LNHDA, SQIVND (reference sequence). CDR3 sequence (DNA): TGTGCCAGTAGTCCCCGCCGAGGGGGGTCTGGGGCCAACGTCCTGACTTTC. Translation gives CASSPRRGGSGANVLTF.

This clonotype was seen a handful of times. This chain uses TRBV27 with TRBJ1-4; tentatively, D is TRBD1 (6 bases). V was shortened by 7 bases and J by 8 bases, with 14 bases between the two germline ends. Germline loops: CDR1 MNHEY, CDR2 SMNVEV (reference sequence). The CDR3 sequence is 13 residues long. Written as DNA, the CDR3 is TGTGCCAGCACCGAAGGGGGTCGGGAAAAACTGTTTTTT. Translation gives CASTEGGREKLFF.

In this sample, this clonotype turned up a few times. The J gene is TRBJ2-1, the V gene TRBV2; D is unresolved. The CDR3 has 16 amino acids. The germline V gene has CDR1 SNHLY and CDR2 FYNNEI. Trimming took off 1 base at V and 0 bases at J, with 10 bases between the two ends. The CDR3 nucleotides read TGTGCCAGCAGTGAAGACGCGCTTAGCTCCTACAATGAGCAGTTCTTC. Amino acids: CASSEDALSSYNEQFF.